These 20 T cell receptor beta chains came from one sample sequenced in a study of breast tumors, draining lymph nodes, adjacent tissues. The lymph nodes were axillary draining lymph nodes from breast cancer patients. MiXCR was run by TCRdb on the multiplex PCR reads, yielding one entry per CDR3 protein. The sample carries 130,000 or so distinct CDR3 sequences, less than 25% recorded once. Sequenced input: axillary lymph node tissue. Receptors originate from a female donor with breast cancer. Some clones in this sample may be carry-over from other donors' samples.

Concerning this clonotype itself: A much larger clonotype is one base distant, so this may be a read error. The genes are TRBV10-3 and TRBJ2-5; D might be TRBD1 (6 bases). The CDR3 has 13 residues. The germline V gene encodes CDR1 ENHRY and CDR2 SYGVKD. The CDR3 bases are TGTGCCACCAGTGGACAGCCTCAAGAGACCCAGTACTTC. Its translation: CATSGQPQETQYF.

This clonotype was counted many times. This chain links TRBV30 with TRBJ2-2; TRBD1 matches 8 bases. CDR1 and CDR2 from the germline V gene are GTSNPN and SVGIG (reference sequence). The CDR3 is made up of 16 amino acids. Trimming removed 0 bases from V and 7 bases from J; junction bases left unmatched: 10. This chain's CDR3 is CAWSVVGRGLDGELFF. DNA of the CDR3: TGTGCCTGGAGTGTTGTGGGCAGGGGGCTTGACGGGGAGCTGTTTTTT.

Only one count was recorded for this clonotype. A much larger clone sits a single nucleotide away, making a read error possible. The V gene is TRBV11-3, the J gene TRBJ2-5; D not certain. V lost 0 bases and J lost 3, with 14 bases in between. CDR1 is SGHNT, CDR2 YENEEA, per germline. The CDR3 loop spans 16 amino acids. CDR3 sequence: CASSLEEGPEEETQYF. The CDR3 DNA reads TGTGCCAGCAGCTTAGAGGAAGGGCCCGAGGAAGAGACCCAGTACTTC.

Comments on this clonotype: The junction does not match germline at one end; this may be a read error. This rearrangement joins TRBV28 to TRBJ1-2; D is unclear. Germline loops: CDR1 MDHEN, CDR2 SYDVKM. The CDR3 runs 17 residues. The CDR3 sequence: CASNLGSAGALVGGYTF. CDR3 bases: TGTGCCAGCAATTTAGGTTCGGCCGGAGCTTTGGTGGGGGGCTACACCTTC.

This clonotype was detected only once. A single base separates this from a much larger clone, so it may be a read error. The J gene is TRBJ2-3, the V gene TRBV12-3 or TRBV12-4; 11 nucleotides agree with TRBD1. V was clipped by 4 bases and J by 4 bases; unmatched bases: 7. The CDR3 runs to 16 residues. CDR3 protein: CASSSTGGQGADTQYF. As DNA, the CDR3 is TGTGCCAGCAGTTCAACCGGGGGACAGGGGGCAGATACGCAGTATTTT.

This clonotype has more than one count but fewer than ten. A much larger clone differs by one base, so this may be a read error. The chain is built from TRBV12-3 or TRBV12-4 and TRBJ2-7, with TRBD2 matching over 8 bases. CDR3 length equals 13 residues. After removal of 5 bases from V and 8 bases from J, the junction contained 8 bases not matched to a gene. CDR3 amino acids: CASSIHGTSKQYF. The CDR3 coding sequence is TGTGCCAGCAGTATACACGGGACTAGTAAGCAGTACTTC.

This clonotype was observed many times. V usage is TRBV24-1 and J usage is TRBJ2-1; 9 bases align to TRBD2. After removal of 1 base from V and 4 bases from J, the junction contained 7 bases not matched to a gene. This CDR3 comprises 17 residues. Germline lookup yields CDR1 KGHDR and CDR2 SFDVKD. The CDR3: CATSDFTSSGIYNEQFF. In DNA form, the CDR3 reads TGTGCCACCAGTGATTTTACTTCTAGCGGGATATACAATGAGCAGTTCTTC.

As regards this clonotype: This may be a read error: a much more frequent sequence differs by one nucleotide. The rearrangement links TRBV18 to TRBJ1-2, with D tentatively TRBD1 (5 bases). Germline lookup yields CDR1 KGHSH and CDR2 LQKENI. V was cut by 5 bases and J by 0 bases, with 13 bases left in between. This CDR3 spans 15 amino acids. The CDR3 loop reads CASSSQDSPNYGYTF. CDR3 DNA sequence: TGTGCCAGCTCATCCCAAGACAGTCCTAACTATGGCTACACCTTC. Variable domain in full (rest from reference TRBV18 and TRBJ1-2): NAGVMQNPRHLVRRRGQEARLRCSPMKGHSHVYWYRQLPEEGLKFMVYLQKENIIDESGMPKERFSAEFPKEGPSILRIQQVVRGDSAAYFCASSSQDSPNYGYTFGSGTRLTVV.

This clonotype was detected a few times. The J gene is TRBJ1-6, the V gene TRBV3-1; D call uncertain. CDR3 length: 15 amino acids. The V gene lost 2 bases and the J gene lost 5 bases, with 10 bases spanning the gap. Germline V lookup: CDR1 LGHDT, CDR2 YNNKEL (reference sequence). The CDR3 DNA reads TGTGCCAGCAGCCAAAAGGGTGAGGATAATTCACCCCTCCACTTT. Translation gives CASSQKGEDNSPLHF.

There are many counts of this clonotype. The chain carries TRBV5-1 and TRBJ1-4; D unresolved. This CDR3 has 15 residues. CDR1 is SGHRS, CDR2 YFSETQ, per germline. Trimming took 0 bases from V and 0 from J, leaving 6 bases between them. CDR3: CASSLDLSTNEKLFF. DNA for the CDR3: TGCGCCAGCAGCTTGGATCTCTCAACTAATGAAAAACTGTTTTTT.

This sequence joins TRBV5-6 and TRBJ2-1; D gene uncertain. This CDR3 contains 13 residues. V was trimmed by 4 bases and J by 5 bases, leaving 10 bases between them. CDR1 and CDR2 (germline): SGHDT, YYEEEE. CDR3 sequence: CASSTVGDNEQFF. The CDR3 DNA sequence: TGTGCCAGCAGCACGGTTGGCGACAATGAGCAGTTCTTC.

Concerning this clonotype itself: Being one base from a much bigger clone, this may be a read error. The genes are TRBV19 and TRBJ2-7; TRBD2 might be the D (5 bases). V was cut by 9 bases and J by 5 bases, with 23 bases left in between. This CDR3 has 15 residues. Germline assignment: CDR1 LNHDA and CDR2 SQIVND (reference sequence). The CDR3 DNA follows: TGTGCCAGCTCGATACAGCGTTTAGCGAGCGACGAGCAGTACTTC. As protein: CASSIQRLASDEQYF.

This clonotype was recorded at least ten times. The chain has TRBV11-2 and TRBJ2-3, with a possible D match to TRBD1 (5 bases). The CDR3 contains 15 residues. Germline V gene data show CDR1 as SGHAT and CDR2 as FQNNGV. V lost 1 base and J 4 bases, leaving 12 bases between the germline ends. The CDR3 reads CASSLGQPGPDTQYF. As DNA, the CDR3 is TGTGCCAGCAGCTTAGGACAGCCGGGCCCAGATACGCAGTATTTT.

This clonotype was counted many times. This chain joins TRBV4-1 and TRBJ1-2, with D hard to call. CDR3 size: 14 residues. Germline V gives CDR1 MGHRA, CDR2 YSYEKL. V lost 2 bases and J lost 2, with 9 bases in between. CDR3 coding DNA: TGCGCCAGCAGCCAATTGGACCGGAACTATGGCTACACCTTC. Protein sequence: CASSQLDRNYGYTF.

This clonotype was counted only a few times. This chain uses TRBV28 with TRBJ2-1; D call uncertain. The germline V gene has CDR1 MDHEN and CDR2 SYDVKM. There are 15 residues in the CDR3. The V end lost 3 bases, the J end lost 4 bases, and 13 bases lay between the germline ends. The chain's CDR3 is CASSLMEMLYNEQFF. Here the CDR3 DNA reads TGTGCCAGCAGTTTGATGGAGATGTTATACAATGAGCAGTTCTTC.

Turning to this clonotype: A much larger clone is a single base away; this may be a read error. This sequence joins TRBV19 and TRBJ1-6; a possible D gene is TRBD1 (6 bases). This CDR3 is 12 amino acids long. Germline V lookup: CDR1 LNHDA, CDR2 SQIVND (reference sequence). Trimming left V 11 bases short and J 14 bases short, with 19 bases between. The CDR3 DNA reads TGTGCCGCCACCACAGGGTCGGCGACCCTCCACTTT. It codes for CAATTGSATLHF.

This clonotype was counted at least ten times. In DNA, the CDR3 is TGTGCCAGCAGCTTGGCGGGGGGGGACACCGGGGAGCTGTTTTTT. This encodes CASSLAGGDTGELFF. The gene calls are TRBV5-4 and TRBJ2-2; 8 bases are a match to TRBD2. Germline V lookup: CDR1 SGHNT, CDR2 YYREEE (reference sequence). The trim removed 0 bases at V and 3 bases at J, leaving 1 base unmatched. This CDR3 has 15 amino acids.

This clonotype was seen at least ten times. The V call is TRBV30, the J call TRBJ1-4, with D possibly matching TRBD1 (5 bases). From germline, CDR1 is GTSNPN and CDR2 SVGIG (reference sequence). The V end lost 2 bases, the J end lost 2 bases, and 15 bases lay between the germline ends. The CDR3 has 16 amino acids. CDR3 in DNA: TGTGCCTGGAGTTTCAGGCGGGGGACCACTAATGAAAAACTGTTTTTT. This encodes CAWSFRRGTTNEKLFF.

As regards this clonotype: A much larger clone differs from this one at a single base, so this may be a read error. The V call is TRBV12-5, the J call TRBJ2-5; D might be TRBD2 (5 bases). The CDR3 spans 11 residues. Per germline, CDR1 LGHNT and CDR2 FRNRAP. The CDR3 bases are TGTGCTAGTGGACTAGAAGAGACCCGGTACTTC. Translated, it gives CASGLEETRYF.

The CDR3 protein is CAIREQPNTEAFF. The DNA of the CDR3 is TGTGCCATCCGAGAACAACCGAACACTGAAGCTTTCTTT. The chain has TRBV10-3 and TRBJ1-1; D is unclear. This CDR3 has 13 residues. Deletions cut 8 bases from V and 1 base from J, with 11 bases between. CDR1 is ENHRY, CDR2 SYGVKD, per germline.